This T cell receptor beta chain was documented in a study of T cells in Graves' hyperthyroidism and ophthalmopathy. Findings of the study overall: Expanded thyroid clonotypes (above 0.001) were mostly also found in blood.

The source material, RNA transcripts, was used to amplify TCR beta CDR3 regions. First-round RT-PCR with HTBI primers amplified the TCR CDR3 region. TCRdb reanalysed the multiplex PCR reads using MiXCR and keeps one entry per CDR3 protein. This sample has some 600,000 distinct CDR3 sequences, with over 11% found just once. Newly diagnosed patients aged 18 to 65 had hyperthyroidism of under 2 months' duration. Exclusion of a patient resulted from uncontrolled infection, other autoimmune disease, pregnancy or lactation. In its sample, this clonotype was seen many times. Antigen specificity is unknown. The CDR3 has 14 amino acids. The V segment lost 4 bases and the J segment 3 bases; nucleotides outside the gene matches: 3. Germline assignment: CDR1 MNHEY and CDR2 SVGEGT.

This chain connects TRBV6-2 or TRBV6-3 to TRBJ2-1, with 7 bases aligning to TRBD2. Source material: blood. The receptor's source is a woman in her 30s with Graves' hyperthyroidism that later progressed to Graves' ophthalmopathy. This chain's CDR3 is CASSLGLHYNEQFF. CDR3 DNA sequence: TGTGCCAGCAGTTTGGGACTACACTACAATGAGCAGTTCTTC.